This T cell receptor beta chain was identified in a study of blood T cells in healthy people across ages. General study results and limits: Age brought a roughly linear fall in TCR beta diversity measured per million T cells. It was the long-lived donors that had more naive CD4+ cells and higher diversity than aged donors.

Germline V gene lookup returns CDR1 SGHDT and CDR2 YYEEEE. The junction had 4 bases not matched to a gene; V was cut back by 4 bases and J by 6 bases. The CDR3 is 14 residues long. The authors ran a second PCR of roughly 7 to 11 cycles using a sample-barcoded 5' primer and a J-beta primer mix. Every sample gave at least 2.5 million paired-end reads containing CDR3. TCRdb re-derived calls from the 5' RACE reads in MiXCR, one entry per CDR3 protein. The sample has some 550,000 distinct CDR3 sequences; 40% to 55% are singletons. Sample donors were healthy Caucasian individuals that came from Russia, aged roughly 6 to 95. About this clonotype: Its specificity is unknown.

This sequence joins TRBV5-6 and TRBJ1-5, with TRBD1 matching over 10 bases. Sequencing used blood. The source of this sequence is a man aged 80 or over in good health. CDR3 protein: CASSLGQGFQPQHF. In DNA, the CDR3 is TGTGCCAGCAGCCTGGGACAGGGGTTTCAGCCCCAGCATTTT.